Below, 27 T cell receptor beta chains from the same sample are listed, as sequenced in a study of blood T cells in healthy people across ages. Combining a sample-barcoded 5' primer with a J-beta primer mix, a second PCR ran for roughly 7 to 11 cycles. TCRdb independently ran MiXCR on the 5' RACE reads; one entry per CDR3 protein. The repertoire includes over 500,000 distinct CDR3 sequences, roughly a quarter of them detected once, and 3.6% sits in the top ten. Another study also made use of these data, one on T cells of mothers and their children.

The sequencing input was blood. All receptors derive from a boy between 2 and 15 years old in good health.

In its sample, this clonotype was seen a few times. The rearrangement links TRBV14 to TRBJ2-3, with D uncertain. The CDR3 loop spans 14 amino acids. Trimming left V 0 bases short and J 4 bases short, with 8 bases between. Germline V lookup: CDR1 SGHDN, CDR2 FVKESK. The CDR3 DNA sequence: TGTGCCAGCAGCCAAGAAATCTCAGCAGATACGCAGTATTTT. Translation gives CASSQEISADTQYF.

Here the CDR3 reads CASSLVEAAYNEQFF. The CDR3 bases are TGTGCCAGCAGTTTAGTAGAGGCAGCATACAATGAGCAGTTCTTC. The gene calls are TRBV12-3 or TRBV12-4 and TRBJ2-1; the D is unclear. V gave up 1 base and J gave up 4 bases, with 11 bases separating them. This CDR3 is 15 amino acids long.

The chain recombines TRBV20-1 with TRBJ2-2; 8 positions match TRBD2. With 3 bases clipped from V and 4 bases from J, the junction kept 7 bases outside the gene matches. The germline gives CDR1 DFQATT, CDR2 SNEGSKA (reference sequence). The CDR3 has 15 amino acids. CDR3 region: CSARPSGSGTGELFF. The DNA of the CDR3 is TGCAGTGCTAGGCCCAGCGGGAGCGGCACCGGGGAGCTGTTTTTT.

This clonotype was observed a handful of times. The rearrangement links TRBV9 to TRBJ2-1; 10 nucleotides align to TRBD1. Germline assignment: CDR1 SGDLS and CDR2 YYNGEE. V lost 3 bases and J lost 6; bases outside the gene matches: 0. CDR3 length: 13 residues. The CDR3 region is CASSGTGGNEQFF. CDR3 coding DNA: TGTGCCAGCAGCGGGACAGGGGGCAATGAGCAGTTCTTC.

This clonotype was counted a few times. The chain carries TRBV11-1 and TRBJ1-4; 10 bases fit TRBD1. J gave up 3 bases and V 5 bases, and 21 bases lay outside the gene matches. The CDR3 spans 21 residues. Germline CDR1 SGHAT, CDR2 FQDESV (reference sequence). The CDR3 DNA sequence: TGTGCCAGCAGCGGACAAACGACAGGGGGCAGGACTCCCTCCCCTAATGAAAAACTGTTTTTT. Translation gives CASSGQTTGGRTPSPNEKLFF.

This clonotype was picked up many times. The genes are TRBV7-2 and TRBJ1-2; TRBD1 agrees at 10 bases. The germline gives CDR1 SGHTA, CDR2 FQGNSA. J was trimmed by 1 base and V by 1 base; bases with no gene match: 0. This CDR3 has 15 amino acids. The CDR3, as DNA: TGTGCCAGCAGCTTAGGGACAGGGGGTAACTATGGCTACACCTTC. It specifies CASSLGTGGNYGYTF. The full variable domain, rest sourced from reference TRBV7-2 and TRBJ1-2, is GAGVSQSPSNKVTEKGKDVELRCDPISGHTALYWYRQSLGQGLEFLIYFQGNSAPDKSGLPSDRFSAERTGGSVSTLTIQRTQQEDSAVYLCASSLGTGGNYGYTFGSGTRLTVV.

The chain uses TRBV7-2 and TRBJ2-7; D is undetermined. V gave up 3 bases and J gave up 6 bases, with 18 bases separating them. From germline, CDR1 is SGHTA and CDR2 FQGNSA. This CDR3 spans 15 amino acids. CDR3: CASSLVHGLPAEQYF. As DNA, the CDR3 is TGTGCCAGCAGCTTGGTACACGGGCTACCGGCCGAGCAGTACTTC.

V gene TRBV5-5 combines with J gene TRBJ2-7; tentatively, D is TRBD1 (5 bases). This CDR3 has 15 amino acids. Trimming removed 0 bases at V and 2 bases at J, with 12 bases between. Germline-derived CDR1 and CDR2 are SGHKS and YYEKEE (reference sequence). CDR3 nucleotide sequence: TGTGCCAGCAGCTTGGCCGGACAAGCCCCCTACGAGCAGTACTTC. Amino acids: CASSLAGQAPYEQYF.

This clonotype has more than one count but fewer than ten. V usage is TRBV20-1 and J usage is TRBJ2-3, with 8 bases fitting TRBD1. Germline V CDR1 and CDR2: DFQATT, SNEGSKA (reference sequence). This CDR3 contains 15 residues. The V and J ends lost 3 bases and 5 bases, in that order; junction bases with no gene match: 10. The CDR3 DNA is TGCAGTGCTAGCCCCTTGGGCAGGGGGCTAGATACGCAGTATTTT. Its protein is CSASPLGRGLDTQYF.

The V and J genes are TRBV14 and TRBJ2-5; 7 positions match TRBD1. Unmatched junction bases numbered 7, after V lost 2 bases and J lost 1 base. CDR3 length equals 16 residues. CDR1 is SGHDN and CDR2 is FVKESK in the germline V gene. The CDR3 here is CASSQFAGTAQETQYF. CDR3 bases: TGTGCCAGCAGCCAATTTGCCGGGACAGCCCAAGAGACCCAGTACTTC.

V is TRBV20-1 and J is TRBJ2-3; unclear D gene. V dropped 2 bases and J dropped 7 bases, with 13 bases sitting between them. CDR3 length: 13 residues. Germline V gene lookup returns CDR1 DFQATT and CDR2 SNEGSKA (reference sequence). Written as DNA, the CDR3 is TGCAGTGCTAGATTCGGGTCTAAGAATACGCAGTATTTT. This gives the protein CSARFGSKNTQYF.

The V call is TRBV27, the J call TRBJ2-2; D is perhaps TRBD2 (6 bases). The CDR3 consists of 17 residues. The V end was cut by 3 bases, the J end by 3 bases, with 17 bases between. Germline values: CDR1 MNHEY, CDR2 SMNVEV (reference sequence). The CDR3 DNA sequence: TGTGCCAGCAGTTTCAAAACGGGAGCGGTGGACACCGGGGAGCTGTTTTTT. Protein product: CASSFKTGAVDTGELFF.

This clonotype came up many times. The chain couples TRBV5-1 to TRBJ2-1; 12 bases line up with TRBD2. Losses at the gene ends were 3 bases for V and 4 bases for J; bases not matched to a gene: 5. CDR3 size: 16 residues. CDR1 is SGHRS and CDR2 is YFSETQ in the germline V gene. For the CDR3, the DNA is TGCGCCAGCAGCTGGACTAGCGGGAACCAATACAATGAGCAGTTCTTC. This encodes CASSWTSGNQYNEQFF.

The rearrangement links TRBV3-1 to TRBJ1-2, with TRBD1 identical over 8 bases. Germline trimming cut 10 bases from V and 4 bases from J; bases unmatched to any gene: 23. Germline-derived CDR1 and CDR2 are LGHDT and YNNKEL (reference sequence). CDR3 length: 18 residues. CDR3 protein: CATEERPGQEPSIYGYTF. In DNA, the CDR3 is TGTGCCACCGAGGAACGACCGGGACAGGAGCCATCCATCTATGGCTACACCTTC.

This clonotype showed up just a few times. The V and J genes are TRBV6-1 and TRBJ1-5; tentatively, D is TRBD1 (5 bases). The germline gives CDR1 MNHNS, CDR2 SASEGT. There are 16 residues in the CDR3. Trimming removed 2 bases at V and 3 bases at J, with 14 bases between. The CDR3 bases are TGTGCCAGCAGTGAAATTGCCCACAGGTCCAATCAGCCCCAGCATTTT. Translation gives CASSEIAHRSNQPQHF.

CDR3: CASSHRDRTYNEQFF. The CDR3 DNA sequence: TGTGCCAGCAGTCACCGGGACAGGACTTACAATGAGCAGTTCTTC. The rearrangement joins TRBV27 to TRBJ2-5, with 8 bases lining up with TRBD1. Matching the DNA end better, TRBJ2-1 makes the J call doubtful. The CDR3 extends over 15 amino acids. CDR1 MNHEY and CDR2 SMNVEV come from the germline V gene (reference sequence).

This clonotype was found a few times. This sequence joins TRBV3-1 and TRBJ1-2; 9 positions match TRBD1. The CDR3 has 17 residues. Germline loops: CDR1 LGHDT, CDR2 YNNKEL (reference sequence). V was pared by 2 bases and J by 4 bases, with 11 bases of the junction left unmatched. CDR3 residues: CASSQKNNRGLCYGYTF. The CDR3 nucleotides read TGTGCCAGCAGCCAAAAGAACAACAGGGGGCTGTGCTATGGCTACACCTTC.

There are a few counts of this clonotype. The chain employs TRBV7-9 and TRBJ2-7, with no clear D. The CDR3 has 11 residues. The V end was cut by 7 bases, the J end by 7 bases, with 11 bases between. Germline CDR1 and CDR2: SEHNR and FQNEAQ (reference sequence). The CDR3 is CASTLESEQYF. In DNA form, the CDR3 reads TGTGCCAGCACCTTGGAAAGTGAGCAGTACTTC.

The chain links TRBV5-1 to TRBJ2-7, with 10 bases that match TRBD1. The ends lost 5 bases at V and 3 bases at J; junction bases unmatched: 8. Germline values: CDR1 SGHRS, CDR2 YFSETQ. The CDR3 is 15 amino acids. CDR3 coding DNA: TGCGCCAGCAGAATGGGACAGGGGTCGAACTACGAGCAGTACTTC. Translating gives CASRMGQGSNYEQYF.

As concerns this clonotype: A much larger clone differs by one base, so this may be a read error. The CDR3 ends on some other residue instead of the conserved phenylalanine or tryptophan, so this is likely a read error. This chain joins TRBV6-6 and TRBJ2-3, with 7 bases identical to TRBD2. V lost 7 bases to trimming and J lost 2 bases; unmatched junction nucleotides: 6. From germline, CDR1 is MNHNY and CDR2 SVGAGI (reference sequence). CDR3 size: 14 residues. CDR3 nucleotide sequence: TGTGCCAGCACCGACGGACTAGACACAGATACGCAGTATCTT. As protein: CASTDGLDTDTQYL.

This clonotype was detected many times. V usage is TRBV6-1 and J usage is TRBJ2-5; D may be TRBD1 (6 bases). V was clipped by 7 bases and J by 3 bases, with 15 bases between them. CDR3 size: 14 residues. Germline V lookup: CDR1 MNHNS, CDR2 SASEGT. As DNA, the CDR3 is TGTGCCAGCACCGTCCGAACAGGGAAAGAGACCCAGTACTTC. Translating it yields CASTVRTGKETQYF.

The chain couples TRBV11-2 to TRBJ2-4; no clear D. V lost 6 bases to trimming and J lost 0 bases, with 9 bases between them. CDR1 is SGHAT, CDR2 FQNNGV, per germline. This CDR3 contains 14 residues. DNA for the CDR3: TGTGCCAGCAGTCAAGACCTAGCCAAAAACATTCAGTACTTC. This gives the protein CASSQDLAKNIQYF.

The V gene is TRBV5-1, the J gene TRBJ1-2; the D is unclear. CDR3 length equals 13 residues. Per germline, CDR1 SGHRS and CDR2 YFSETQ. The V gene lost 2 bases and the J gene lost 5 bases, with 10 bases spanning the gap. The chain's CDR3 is CASSFGREYGYTF. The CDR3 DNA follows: TGCGCCAGCAGCTTCGGGCGGGAGTATGGCTACACCTTC.

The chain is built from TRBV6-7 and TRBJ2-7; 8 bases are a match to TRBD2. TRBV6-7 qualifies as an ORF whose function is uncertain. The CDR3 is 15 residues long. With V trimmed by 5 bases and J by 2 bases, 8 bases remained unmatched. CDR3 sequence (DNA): TGTGCCAGCAGTGTTGGGAGACTAGCGCCCTACGAGCAGTACTTC. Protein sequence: CASSVGRLAPYEQYF.

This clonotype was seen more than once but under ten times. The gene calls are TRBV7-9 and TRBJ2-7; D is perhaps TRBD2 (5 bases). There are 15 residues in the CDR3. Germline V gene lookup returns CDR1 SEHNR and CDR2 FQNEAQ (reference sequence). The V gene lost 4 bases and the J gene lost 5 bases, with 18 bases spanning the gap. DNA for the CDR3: TGTGCCAGCAGCTCTGGAGAGGGCCCAGGCGACGAGCAGTACTTC. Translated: CASSSGEGPGDEQYF.

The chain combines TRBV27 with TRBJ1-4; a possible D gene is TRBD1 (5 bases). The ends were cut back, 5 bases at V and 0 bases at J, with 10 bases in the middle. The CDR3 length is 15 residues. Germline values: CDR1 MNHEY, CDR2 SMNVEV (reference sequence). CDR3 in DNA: TGTGCCAGCAGTGACAGCCCTGCAACTAATGAAAAACTGTTTTTT. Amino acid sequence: CASSDSPATNEKLFF.

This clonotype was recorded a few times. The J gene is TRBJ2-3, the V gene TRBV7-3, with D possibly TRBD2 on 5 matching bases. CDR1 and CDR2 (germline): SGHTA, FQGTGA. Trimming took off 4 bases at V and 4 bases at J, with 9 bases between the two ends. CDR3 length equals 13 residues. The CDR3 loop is CASSSQEADTQYF. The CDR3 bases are TGTGCCAGCAGCTCCCAGGAGGCAGATACGCAGTATTTT.